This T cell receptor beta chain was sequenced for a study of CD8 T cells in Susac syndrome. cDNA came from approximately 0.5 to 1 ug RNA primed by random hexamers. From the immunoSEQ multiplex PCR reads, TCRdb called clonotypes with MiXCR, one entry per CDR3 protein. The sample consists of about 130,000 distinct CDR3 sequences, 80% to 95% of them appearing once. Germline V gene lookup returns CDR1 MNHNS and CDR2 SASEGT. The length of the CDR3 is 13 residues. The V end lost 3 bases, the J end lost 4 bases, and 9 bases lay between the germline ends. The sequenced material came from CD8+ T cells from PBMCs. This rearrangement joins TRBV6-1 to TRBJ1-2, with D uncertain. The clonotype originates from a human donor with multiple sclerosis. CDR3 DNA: TGTGCCAGCAGTGATGAAGGGATCTATGGCTACACCTTC. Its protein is CASSDEGIYGYTF.